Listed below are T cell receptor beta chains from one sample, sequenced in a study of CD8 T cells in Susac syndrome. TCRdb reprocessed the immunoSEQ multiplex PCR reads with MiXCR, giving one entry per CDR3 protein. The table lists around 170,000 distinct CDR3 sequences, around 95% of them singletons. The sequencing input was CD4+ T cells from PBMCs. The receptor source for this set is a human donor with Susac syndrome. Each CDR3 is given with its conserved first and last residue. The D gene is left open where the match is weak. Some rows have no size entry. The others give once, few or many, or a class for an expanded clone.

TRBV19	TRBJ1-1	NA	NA	CASKAYWNTEAFF	TGTGCCAGTAAGGCGTATTGGAACACTGAAGCTTTCTTT
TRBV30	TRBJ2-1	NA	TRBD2	CAGRGGYNEQFF	TGTGCCGGACGGGGGGGTTACAATGAGCAGTTCTTC
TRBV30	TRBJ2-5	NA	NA	CAWSVRRRGQRETQYF	TGTGCCTGGAGTGTAAGACGACGAGGGCAACGAGAGACCCAGTACTTC
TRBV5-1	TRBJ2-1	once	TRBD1	CASSPRPGGSYNEQFF	TGCGCCAGCAGCCCCCGACCAGGGGGCTCCTACAATGAGCAGTTCTTC
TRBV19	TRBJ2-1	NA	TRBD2	CASSIPLKRGGRNEQFF	TGTGCCAGTAGTATCCCCCTCAAGCGGGGGGGCCGAAATGAGCAGTTCTTC
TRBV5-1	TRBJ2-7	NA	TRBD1	CASSADRGPGSGEQYF	TGCGCCAGCAGCGCCGACAGGGGACCAGGATCGGGGGAGCAGTACTTC
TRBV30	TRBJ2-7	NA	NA	CAWSSAYEQYF	TGTGCCTGGAGTAGCGCCTACGAGCAGTACTTC
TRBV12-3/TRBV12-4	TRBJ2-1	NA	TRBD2	CASSPSGTSGNEQFF	TGTGCCAGCAGTCCTTCCGGGACTAGCGGGAATGAGCAGTTCTTC
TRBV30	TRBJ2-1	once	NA	CAWSRQGFEQFF	TGTGCCTGGAGTAGGCAGGGTTTTGAGCAGTTCTTC
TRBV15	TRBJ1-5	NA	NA	CATSRVGGQPQHF	TGTGCCACCAGCAGAGTGGGGGGTCAGCCCCAGCATTTT
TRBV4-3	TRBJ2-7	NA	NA	CASSPKIYSSYEQYF	TGCGCCAGCAGCCCCAAGATCTACTCTTCCTACGAGCAGTACTTC
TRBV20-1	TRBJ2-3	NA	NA	CSARDFRVNTDTQYF	TGCAGTGCTAGAGATTTTCGGGTGAACACAGATACGCAGTATTTT
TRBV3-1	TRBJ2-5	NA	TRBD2	CASTVSGGPPGETQYF	TGTGCCAGCACCGTGTCGGGGGGGCCGCCGGGGGAGACCCAGTACTTC
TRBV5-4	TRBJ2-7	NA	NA	CASSLGSRYEQYF	TGTGCCAGCAGCTTGGGCAGCCGCTACGAGCAGTACTTC
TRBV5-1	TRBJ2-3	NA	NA	CASSLVQGTDTQYF	TGCGCCAGCAGCTTGGTTCAGGGCACAGATACGCAGTATTTT
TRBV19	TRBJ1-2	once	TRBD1	CASSMMDREFGTF	TGTGCCAGTAGTATGATGGACAGGGAGTTTGGCACCTTC
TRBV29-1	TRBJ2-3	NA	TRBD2	CSVNAGGGADTQYF	TGCAGCGTTAATGCCGGCGGGGGGGCGGATACGCAGTATTTT
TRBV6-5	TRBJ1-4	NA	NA	CASSRYQGTNEKLFF	TGTGCCAGCAGTCGGTACCAGGGGACTAATGAAAAACTGTTTTTT
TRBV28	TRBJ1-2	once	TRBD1	CASRGGQLRYGYTF	TGTGCCAGCAGGGGGGGACAGCTACGCTATGGCTACACCTTC
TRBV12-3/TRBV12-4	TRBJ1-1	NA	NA	CASSFLQANTEAFF	TGTGCCAGCAGTTTCCTACAGGCGAACACTGAAGCTTTCTTT
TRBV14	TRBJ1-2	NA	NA	CASSQADTVRGYTF	TGTGCCAGCAGCCAAGCCGACACGGTGCGGGGCTACACCTTC
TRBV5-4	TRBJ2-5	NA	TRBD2	CASSSPSGGQETQYF	TGTGCCAGCAGCTCCCCGTCGGGGGGCCAAGAGACCCAGTACTTC
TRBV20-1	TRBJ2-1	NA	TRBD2	CSARDWPSGGSGFGNEQFF	TGCAGTGCTAGAGATTGGCCTAGCGGGGGGTCCGGGTTCGGGAATGAGCAGTTCTTC
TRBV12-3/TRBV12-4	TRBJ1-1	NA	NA	CASSFQGITEAFF	TGTGCCAGCAGTTTCCAGGGGATCACTGAAGCTTTCTTT
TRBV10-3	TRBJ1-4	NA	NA	CAIGGLGEKLFF	TGTGCCATCGGGGGGTTAGGCGAAAAACTGTTTTTT
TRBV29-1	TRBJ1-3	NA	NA	CSVEGRLSNTIYF	TGCAGCGTTGAGGGCCGGCTCTCGAACACCATATATTTT
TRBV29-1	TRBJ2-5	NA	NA	CSVEGLVRQETQYF	TGCAGCGTTGAGGGGCTCGTCCGCCAAGAGACCCAGTACTTC
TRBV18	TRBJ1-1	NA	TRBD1	CASSPRRGTGNLEAFF	TGTGCCAGCTCACCGCGGAGAGGGACAGGGAACCTTGAAGCTTTCTTT
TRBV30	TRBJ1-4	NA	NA	CAWSRTTTNEKLFF	TGTGCCTGGAGTCGGACAACAACTAATGAAAAACTGTTTTTT
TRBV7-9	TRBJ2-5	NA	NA	CASSLLQGFEETQYF	TGTGCCAGCAGCTTACTGCAGGGGTTCGAAGAGACCCAGTACTTC
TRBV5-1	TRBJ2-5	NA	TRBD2	CASSEPGLEETQYF	TGCGCCAGCAGTGAACCGGGACTAGAGGAGACCCAGTACTTC
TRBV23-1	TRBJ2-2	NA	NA	CASSRTSGELFF	TGCGCCAGCAGTCGGACGTCCGGGGAGCTGTTTTTT
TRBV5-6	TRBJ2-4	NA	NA	CASWSTKDLAGGINIQYF	TGTGCCAGCTGGTCGACAAAGGACCTCGCTGGGGGGATAAACATTCAGTACTTC
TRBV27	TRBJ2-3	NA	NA	CASSFEPASTDTQYF	TGTGCCAGCAGTTTTGAGCCCGCTAGCACAGATACGCAGTATTTT
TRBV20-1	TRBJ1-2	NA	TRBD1	CSASLGQVYGYTF	TGCAGTGCTAGCCTAGGACAGGTCTATGGCTACACCTTC
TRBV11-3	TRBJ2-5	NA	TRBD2	CASSLTSGIGAQYF	TGTGCCAGCAGCTTAACTAGCGGGATAGGGGCCCAGTACTTC
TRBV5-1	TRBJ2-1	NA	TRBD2	CASSFGGGLHEQFF	TGCGCCAGCAGCTTTGGCGGGGGTCTCCATGAGCAGTTCTTC
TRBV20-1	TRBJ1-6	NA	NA	CSARSLYNSPLHF	TGCAGTGCGCGGTCTTTGTATAATTCACCCCTCCACTTT
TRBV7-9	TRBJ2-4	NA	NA	CASSLSKRNIQYF	TGTGCCAGCAGCTTATCTAAGCGAAACATTCAGTACTTC
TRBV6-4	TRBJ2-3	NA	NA	CASSATGWQADTQYF	TGTGCCAGCAGTGCCACAGGGTGGCAAGCAGATACGCAGTATTTT
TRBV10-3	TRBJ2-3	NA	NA	CAISESGVGTDTQYF	TGTGCCATCAGTGAGTCGGGAGTCGGCACAGATACGCAGTATTTT
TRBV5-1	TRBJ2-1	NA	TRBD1	CASSLSGTGLDEQFF	TGCGCCAGCAGCTTGTCGGGGACAGGGCTCGATGAGCAGTTCTTC
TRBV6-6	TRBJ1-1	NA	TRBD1	CASSLPSTGETEAFF	TGTGCCAGCAGTCTACCTTCGACAGGGGAGACTGAAGCTTTCTTT
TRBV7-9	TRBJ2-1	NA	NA	CASSLPEVTEQFF	TGTGCCAGCAGCTTACCAGAGGTCACTGAGCAGTTCTTC
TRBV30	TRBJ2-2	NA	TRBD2	CAWSLPRGTSIGELFF	TGTGCCTGGAGTTTGCCCCGCGGGACTAGCATCGGGGAGCTGTTTTTT
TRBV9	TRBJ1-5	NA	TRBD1	CASSFQGTGQPQHF	TGTGCCAGCAGCTTCCAGGGGACAGGTCAGCCCCAGCATTTT
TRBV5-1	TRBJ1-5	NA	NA	CASSLTGKGDQPQHF	TGCGCCAGCAGCTTGACGGGTAAAGGGGATCAGCCCCAGCATTTT
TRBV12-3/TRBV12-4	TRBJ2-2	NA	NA	CASSPDPGWGVSTGELFF	TGTGCCAGCAGCCCTGACCCCGGGTGGGGGGTAAGCACCGGGGAGCTGTTTTTT
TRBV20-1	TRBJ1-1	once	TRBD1	CSARDVDRGRAAFF	TGCAGTGCTAGAGACGTCGACAGGGGGCGGGCAGCTTTCTTT
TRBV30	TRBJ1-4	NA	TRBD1	CAWSRTGGEKLFF	TGTGCCTGGAGTAGGACAGGGGGCGAAAAACTGTTTTTT
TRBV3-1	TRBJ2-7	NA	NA	CASSQDRGLGEQYF	TGTGCCAGCAGCCAAGACCGAGGATTAGGCGAGCAGTACTTC
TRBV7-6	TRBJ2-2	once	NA	CASSLAWRSTGELFF	TGTGCCAGCAGCTTAGCGTGGCGGAGCACCGGGGAGCTGTTTTTT
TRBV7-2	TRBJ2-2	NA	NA	CATRQSTNTGELFF	TGTGCCACCCGACAGAGCACGAACACCGGGGAGCTGTTTTTT
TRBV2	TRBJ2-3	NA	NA	CASTLEGDTQYF	TGTGCCAGCACCTTAGAGGGGGATACGCAGTATTTT
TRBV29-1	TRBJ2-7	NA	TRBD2	CSVPGTNYEQYF	TGCAGCGTTCCCGGGACTAACTACGAGCAGTACTTC
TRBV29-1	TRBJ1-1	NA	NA	CSVERVMNTEAFF	TGCAGCGTTGAAAGGGTCATGAACACTGAAGCTTTCTTT
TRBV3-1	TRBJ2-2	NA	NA	CASSSGLANTGELFF	TGTGCCAGCAGCTCCGGTCTCGCGAACACCGGGGAGCTGTTTTTT
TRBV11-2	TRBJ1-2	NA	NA	CASSFGTANYGYTF	TGTGCCAGCAGCTTTGGGACCGCTAACTATGGCTACACCTTC
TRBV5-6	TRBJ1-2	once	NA	CASSPAAPLGYTF	TGTGCCAGCAGCCCAGCGGCCCCTTTAGGCTACACCTTC